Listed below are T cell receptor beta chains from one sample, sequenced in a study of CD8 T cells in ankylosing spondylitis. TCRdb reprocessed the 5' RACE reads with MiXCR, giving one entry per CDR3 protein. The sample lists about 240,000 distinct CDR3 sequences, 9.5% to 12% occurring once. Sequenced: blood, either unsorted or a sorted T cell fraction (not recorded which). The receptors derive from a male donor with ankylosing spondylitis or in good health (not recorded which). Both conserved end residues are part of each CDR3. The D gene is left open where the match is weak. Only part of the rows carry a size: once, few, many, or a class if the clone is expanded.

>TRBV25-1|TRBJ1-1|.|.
TGTGCCAGCAGTGGGGGAACACAGGGTGGGGACACTGAAGCTTTCTTT
CASSGGTQGGDTEAFF
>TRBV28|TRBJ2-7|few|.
TGTGCCAGCACTACGGGAGTGGCCTACGAGCAGTACTTC
CASTTGVAYEQYF
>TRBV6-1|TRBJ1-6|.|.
TGTGCCAGCAGTCCGGGACATAATAATTCACCCCTCCACTTT
CASSPGHNNSPLHF
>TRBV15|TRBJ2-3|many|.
TGTGCCACCAGCAGAGATCGGGGAGGGGGCGTCGCGCAGTATTTT
CATSRDRGGGVAQYF
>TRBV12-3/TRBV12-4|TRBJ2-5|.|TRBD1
TGTGCCAGCAGGTTACAGGGGGATGGAGAGACCCAGTACTTC
CASRLQGDGETQYF
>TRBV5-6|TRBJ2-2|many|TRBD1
TGTGCCAGCAGCTACGGACAGGGTTTGAACACCGGGGAGCTGTTTTTT
CASSYGQGLNTGELFF
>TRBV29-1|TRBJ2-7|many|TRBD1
TGCAGCGTTTTATACAGGGGTTACGAGCAGTACTTC
CSVLYRGYEQYF
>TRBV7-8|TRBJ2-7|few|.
TGTGCCAGCAGCTTAGTGGCACTTTCCTACGAGCAGTACTTC
CASSLVALSYEQYF
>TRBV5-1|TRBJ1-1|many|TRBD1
TGCGCCAGCAGCTTGGGAGGGGGCGGTTACACTGAAGCTTTCTTT
CASSLGGGGYTEAFF
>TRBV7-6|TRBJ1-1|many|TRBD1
TGTGCCAGCAGCTTAGCTCCCCAGGGGGCGACTTTAACTGAAGCTTTCTTT
CASSLAPQGATLTEAFF
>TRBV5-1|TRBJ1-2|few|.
TGCGCCAGCAGCTTGGACGGAGGGCTTTCAGCCTATTTTGGCTACACCTTC
CASSLDGGLSAYFGYTF
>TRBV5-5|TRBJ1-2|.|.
TGTGCCAGCAGCCCAGGTTCCATCTATGGCTACACCTTC
CASSPGSIYGYTF
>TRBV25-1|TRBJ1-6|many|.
TGTGCCAGCAGTGACCGGGACATAAATTCACCCCTCCACTTT
CASSDRDINSPLHF
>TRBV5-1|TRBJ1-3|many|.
TGCGCCAGCAGCCTCCGACCAGCCGTCTCTGGAAACACCATATATTTT
CASSLRPAVSGNTIYF
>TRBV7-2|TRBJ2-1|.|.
TGTGCCAGCAGCTTCGGGTACTTTAATGAGCAGTTCTTC
CASSFGYFNEQFF
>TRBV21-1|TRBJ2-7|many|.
TGTGCCAGCAGCAAAGCGCGTCTTCTCCTTTACGAGCAGTACTTC
CASSKARLLLYEQYF
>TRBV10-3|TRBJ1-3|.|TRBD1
TGTGCCATCAGTGAGGCGGACAGGGGGCATCGGGGAAACACCATATATTTT
CAISEADRGHRGNTIYF
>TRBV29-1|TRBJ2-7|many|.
TGCAGCGTCCCTGGGTTTGGTGAATACGAGCAGTACTTC
CSVPGFGEYEQYF
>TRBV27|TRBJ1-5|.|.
TGTGCCAGCTCTGACTGGGGCGCTAATCAGCCCCAGCATTTT
CASSDWGANQPQHF
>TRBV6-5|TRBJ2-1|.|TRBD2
TGTGCCAGCAGTCACCCTAGCGGAGTTAATGAGCAGTTCTTC
CASSHPSGVNEQFF
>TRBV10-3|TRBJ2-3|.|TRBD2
TGTGCCATCACCAGAGCGGGGGAACCCACAGATACGCAGTATTTT
CAITRAGEPTDTQYF
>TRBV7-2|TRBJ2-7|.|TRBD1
TGTGCCAGCAGCTTAACAGGGGGGCGTAACGAGCAGTACTTC
CASSLTGGRNEQYF
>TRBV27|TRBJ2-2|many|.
TGTGCCAGCAGTTTAGACAGTACCACCGGGGAGCTGTTTTTT
CASSLDSTTGELFF
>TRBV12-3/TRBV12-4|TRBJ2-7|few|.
TGTGCCAGCGGGTCACTAGCTTCCTACGAGCAGTACTTC
CASGSLASYEQYF
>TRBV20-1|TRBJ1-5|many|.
TGCAGTGCTAGAGATCCTGCGCGTCAGTACAATCAGCCCCAGCATTTT
CSARDPARQYNQPQHF
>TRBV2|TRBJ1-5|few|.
TGTGCCAGCAGTGAGGTAGGCAATCAGCCCCAGCATTTT
CASSEVGNQPQHF
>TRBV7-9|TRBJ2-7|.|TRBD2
TGTGCCAGCAGCATTGGACTAGCGGGAGATGAGTACTTC
CASSIGLAGDEYF
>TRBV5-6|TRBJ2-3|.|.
TGTGCCAGCAGCTTGGCCGTTCAGGGGCCGGATACGCAGTATTTT
CASSLAVQGPDTQYF
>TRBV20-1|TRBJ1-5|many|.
TGCAGTGCTAGAGATTCATATTTCAGCCCCAATCAGCCCCAGCATTTT
CSARDSYFSPNQPQHF
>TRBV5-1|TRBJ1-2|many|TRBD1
TGCGCCAGCCGAGAGACAGGGAATGGCTACACCTTC
CASRETGNGYTF
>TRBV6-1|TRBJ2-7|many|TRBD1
TGTGCTACGGGGAAGGGGGCTTACGAGCAGTACTTC
CATGKGAYEQYF
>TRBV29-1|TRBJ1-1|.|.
TGCAGCGTTGCTAGGGATCATCTCGGGGAAGCTTTCTTT
CSVARDHLGEAFF
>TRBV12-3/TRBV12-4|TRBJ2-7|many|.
TGTGCCAGCAGTTTAGGGGGACGCGGTATGTACGAGCAGTACTTC
CASSLGGRGMYEQYF
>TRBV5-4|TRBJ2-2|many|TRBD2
TGTGCCAGCAGCTTGTCACGGGGGGGCGTCGGGGAGCTGTTTTTT
CASSLSRGGVGELFF
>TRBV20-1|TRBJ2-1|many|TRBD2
TGCAGTGCTAGCCCGGGACTAGCCTACAATGAGCAGTTCTTC
CSASPGLAYNEQFF
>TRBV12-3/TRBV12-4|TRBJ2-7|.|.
TGTTCCAGCAGGACAGAAAGCTCCTACGAGCAGTACTTC
CSSRTESSYEQYF
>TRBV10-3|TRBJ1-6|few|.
TGTGCCATCAGCCCCCAAGAGGGGGGCGGATCACCCCTCCACTTT
CAISPQEGGGSPLHF
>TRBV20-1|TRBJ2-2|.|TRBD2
TGCAGTGCTAGGGGCCGAAAAACTAGCGGGAGTTGGGAGCTGTTTTTT
CSARGRKTSGSWELFF
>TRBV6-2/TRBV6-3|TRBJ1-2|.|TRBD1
TGTGCCAGCCAAACCTTAACCCACCGGGACAGAGGATACCAGGGCTATGGCTACACCTTC
CASQTLTHRDRGYQGYGYTF
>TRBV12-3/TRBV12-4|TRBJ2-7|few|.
TGTGCCAGCGCCTGGACAGTCGAAGCGACGGGGGAGCAGTACTTC
CASAWTVEATGEQYF
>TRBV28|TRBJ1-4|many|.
TGTGCCAGCAGTTCCGGGCCCAGTCGAGGAATTGGTGTGTTTTTT
CASSSGPSRGIGVFF
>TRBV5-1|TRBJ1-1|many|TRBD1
TGCGCCAGCAGCTATACCGCAGGGGGCTCGGGCACTGAAGCTTTCTTT
CASSYTAGGSGTEAFF
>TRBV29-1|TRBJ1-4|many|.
TGCAGCGTGCACGGAAGAGAAACTAATGAAAAACTGTTTTTT
CSVHGRETNEKLFF
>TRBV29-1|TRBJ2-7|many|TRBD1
TGCAGCGTTGCCGGGACAGTGGCCTACGAGCAGTACTTC
CSVAGTVAYEQYF
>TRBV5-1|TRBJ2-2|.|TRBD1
TGCGCCAGCAGCTACAACCGACAGGGGGTATTGGCCGGGGAGCTGTTTTTT
CASSYNRQGVLAGELFF
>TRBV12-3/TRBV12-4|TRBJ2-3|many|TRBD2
TGTGCCAGCACCATATTTGGCGGGGGTGGTACGCAGTATTTT
CASTIFGGGGTQYF
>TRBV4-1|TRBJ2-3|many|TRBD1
TGCGCCAGCAGCCAAGGAGTGCAGGGGGCGCAGTATTTT
CASSQGVQGAQYF
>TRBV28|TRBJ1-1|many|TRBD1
TGTGCCAGCACCTTACAGGGGGGAATGTCTGAAGCTTTCTTT
CASTLQGGMSEAFF
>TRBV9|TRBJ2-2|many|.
TGTGCCAGCAGCCCCCAGACAGAGAAGAACACCGGGGAGCTGTTTTTT
CASSPQTEKNTGELFF